The 30 T cell receptor delta chains listed next were all sequenced from one sample in a study of gamma-delta chains in newborns, infants, children. TCRdb re-processed the reads via CATT. The table has approximately 5,900 delta-chain clones, 2.6% seen once. Material for sequencing was blood. The receptors stem from a child who was a newborn, infant or young child, either healthy, febrile or measles-vaccinated (not recorded which).

Of note for this clone: Given a much more abundant clone one base away, this may be a read error. This sequence joins TRDV2 and TRDJ3, with 9 bases matching TRDD3. CDR3 length: 20 amino acids. Germline V lookup: CDR1 GEAIGNYY, CDR2 EKD. The CDR3 bases are TGTGCCTGTGACCTACTGGGGGACCAACCTAGCTCCTGGGGCACCCGACAGATGTTTTTC. Its translation is CACDLLGDQPSSWGTRQMFF.

Turning to this clone: Just one base apart from a much larger clone, this may be a read error. The rearrangement joins TRDV2 to TRDJ3; D is possibly TRDD3 (6 bases). Per germline, CDR1 GEAIGNYY and CDR2 EKD. The CDR3 extends over 20 amino acids. Trimming pared 2 bases from V and 0 bases from J, leaving 19 bases between. In nucleotides, the CDR3 is TGTGCCTGTGACAGTACTGGGAGATACGAGAGCTCCTGGGACACCCGACAGATGTTTTTC. This encodes CACDSTGRYESSWDTRQMFF.

By share, this clone counts as medium-sized. This may be a read error: a much more frequent sequence differs by one nucleotide. V and J are TRDV2 and TRDJ1; D might be TRDD3 (6 bases). The CDR3 is made up of 14 amino acids. V was shortened by 0 bases and J by 0 bases, with 7 bases between the two germline ends. CDR1 GEAIGNYY and CDR2 EKD come from the germline V gene. The CDR3 nucleotides are TGTGCCTGTGACACCTGGGGGGACACCGATAAACTCATCTTT. This codes for CACDTWGDTDKLIF.

As concerns this clone: Different DNA sequences within this sample yield the same CDR3. The CDR3 nucleotides read TGTGCCTGTGACACCGTAACTGGGGGGGACTCTTCCTGGGACACCCGACAGATGTTTTTC. This translates into CACDTVTGGDSSWDTRQMFF. V is TRDV2 and J is TRDJ3; TRDD3 matches 8 bases. The CDR3 is made up of 20 amino acids. Germline CDR1 and CDR2: GEAIGNYY and EKD. Germline trimming cut 0 bases from V and 1 base from J; bases unmatched to any gene: 10.

This clone is medium-sized (0.01 to 0.1%) by share. A much larger clone lies one base from this, so it may be a read error. This CDR3 is also generated by other DNA sequences in the sample. The V call is TRDV2, the J call TRDJ3, with 12 positions matching TRDD3. Trimming removed 3 bases from V and 0 bases from J; junction bases left unmatched: 5. There are 19 residues in the CDR3. Germline V CDR1 and CDR2: GEAIGNYY, EKD. The CDR3 spells CACDSVLGDTSWDTRQMFF. DNA of the CDR3: TGTGCCTGTGACTCCGTACTGGGGGATACCTCCTGGGACACCCGACAGATGTTTTTC.

Details on this clone: TCRdb's protein, taken from a much larger clone, differs from this DNA's translation at residue 4, likely owing to a read error; the protein displayed comes from the DNA. This chain connects TRDV2 to TRDJ2; 8 nucleotides match TRDD3. Germline loops: CDR1 GEAIGNYY, CDR2 EKD. This CDR3 is built from 14 residues. The CDR3: CACNTVGDTAQLFF. CDR3 in DNA: TGTGCCTGTAACACCGTGGGGGATACAGCACAACTCTTCTTT.

Worth noting for this clone: TCRdb attributes to this sequence the protein of a much larger clone, which differs from the DNA translation at residue 3; a read error is likely, and the protein displayed is translated from the DNA. V gene TRDV2 combines with J gene TRDJ3; 11 bases match TRDD3. Germline CDR1 GEAIGNYY, CDR2 EKD. The CDR3 sequence is 18 residues long. CDR3 bases: TGTGCCCGTGACACTCTACTGGGGGATACCTGGGACACCCGACAGATGTTTTTC. It specifies CARDTLLGDTWDTRQMFF.

About this clone itself: Since a much larger clone is just one base distant, this may be a read error. The sample contains more than one DNA sequence encoding this CDR3. The chain employs TRDV2 and TRDJ3; a weak D match, TRDD3 (6 bases). From germline, CDR1 is GEAIGNYY and CDR2 EKD. Trimming took off 4 bases at V and 0 bases at J, with 15 bases between the two ends. This CDR3 comprises 18 residues. The CDR3 loop reads CACDTAGYRSWDTRQMFF. CDR3 sequence (DNA): TGTGCCTGTGATACCGCGGGATATCGCTCCTGGGACACCCGACAGATGTTTTTC.

Worth noting for this clone: The protein recorded in TCRdb does not match the translated DNA at residue 3; the protein presented here comes from translating the DNA. The rearrangement links TRDV2 to TRDJ2, with 11 bases lining up with TRDD3. The germline V gene encodes CDR1 GEAIGNYY and CDR2 EKD. The CDR3 spans 16 residues. The CDR3 reads CARDKLGDTRPAQLFF. In nucleotides, the CDR3 is TGTGCCCGTGACAAGCTGGGGGATACTCGGCCAGCACAACTCTTCTTT.

A few counts support this clone. The rearrangement uses TRDV2 and TRDJ2; TRDD3 agrees at 12 bases. After removal of 0 bases from V and 0 bases from J, the junction contained 4 bases not matched to a gene. The germline V gene encodes CDR1 GEAIGNYY and CDR2 EKD. The CDR3 sequence is 18 residues long. The CDR3 nucleotides are TGTGCCTGTGACACCCTGGGGGATACGCCTACTTTGACAGCACAACTCTTCTTT. It translates to CACDTLGDTPTLTAQLFF.

This clone was detected only a few times. V is TRDV2 and J is TRDJ1; 7 positions agree with TRDD3. V gave up 6 bases and J gave up 1 base; unmatched junction bases: 7. Germline CDR1 is GEAIGNYY and CDR2 is EKD. This CDR3 comprises 14 residues. CDR3 residues: CACNKLGSTDKLIF. In DNA form, the CDR3 reads TGTGCCTGTAACAAACTGGGGTCCACCGATAAACTCATCTTT.

By share, this clone ranks as medium-sized (0.01 to 0.1%). Other DNA sequences in this sample translate to the same CDR3. The CDR3 DNA sequence: TGTGCCTGTGACTGGGGGACCGATAAACTCATCTTT. Protein: CACDWGTDKLIF. The gene calls are TRDV2 and TRDJ1, with D possibly matching TRDD3 (6 bases). CDR1 is GEAIGNYY, CDR2 EKD, per germline. Trimming pared 3 bases from V and 2 bases from J, leaving 6 bases between. This CDR3 comprises 12 residues.

The chain carries TRDV2 and TRDJ3; no clear D gene. This CDR3 spans 16 amino acids. With 3 bases removed from V and 0 bases from J, the gap between germline ends came to 8 bases. Germline CDR1 GEAIGNYY, CDR2 EKD. CDR3 nucleotide sequence: TGTGCCTGTGACCCTGTAAGCTCCTGGGACACCCGACAGATGTTTTTC. It specifies CACDPVSSWDTRQMFF.

To note about this clone: This clone may be a read error of a much larger clone one base away. In the same sample, other DNA sequences code for this CDR3. This sequence joins TRDV2 and TRDJ1, with D possibly TRDD3 on 5 matching bases. CDR1 and CDR2 (germline): GEAIGNYY, EKD. This CDR3 is 15 amino acids long. The CDR3 nucleotides read TGTGCCTGTGACTCCTTACTGGAGCACACCGACAAACTCATCTTT. Protein sequence: CACDSLLEHTDKLIF.

This clone is labeled as medium-sized. The chain employs TRDV2 and TRDJ3; 9 bases are a match to TRDD3. Germline V gives CDR1 GEAIGNYY, CDR2 EKD. The CDR3 covers 20 residues. With V trimmed by 0 bases and J by 0 bases, 8 bases remained unmatched. The CDR3 sequence: CACDTAAGDTSSWDTRQMFF. Written as DNA, the CDR3 is TGTGCCTGTGACACCGCGGCGGGGGATACCAGCTCCTGGGACACCCGACAGATGTTTTTC.

In regard to this clone: Being one base from a much bigger clone, this may be a read error. Other DNA sequences in this sample translate to the same CDR3. The chain couples TRDV2 to TRDJ3; TRDD3 aligns across 9 bases. Germline V CDR1 and CDR2: GEAIGNYY, EKD. The V segment lost 0 bases and the J segment 0 bases; nucleotides outside the gene matches: 8. The length of the CDR3 is 20 residues. CDR3 nucleotide sequence: TGTGCCTGTGACACCGTACTGGGGGACCTCCACTCCTGGGACACCCGACAGATGTTTTTC. It translates to CACDTVLGDLHSWDTRQMFF.

This clone was seen a handful of times. TCRdb lists a protein that is different at residue 9 from the translated DNA; the protein given here uses the DNA translation. The chain combines TRDV2 with TRDJ3; D is possibly TRDD3 (6 bases). Germline-derived CDR1 and CDR2 are GEAIGNYY and EKD. The CDR3 contains 18 residues. V lost 4 bases and J 0 bases, leaving 15 bases between the germline ends. The CDR3 region is CACDSVLGHSWDTRQMFF. The CDR3 DNA sequence: TGTGCCTGTGATTCTGTACTGGGTCACTCCTGGGACACCCGACAGATGTTTTTC.

This clone was seen more than once but under ten times. This likely traces to a read error, being one base from a far larger clone. The rearrangement links TRDV2 to TRDJ2; 10 bases fit TRDD3. The CDR3 covers 15 residues. Germline CDR1 is GEAIGNYY and CDR2 is EKD. CDR3 protein: CACDILGDLTAQPFF. CDR3 sequence (DNA): TGTGCCTGTGACATACTGGGGGATTTGACAGCACAACCCTTCTTT.

As for this clone: Its ends do not fully match the called genes, so a read error is possible. The CDR3 loop is CARDTWGSSPWDTRQMFF. In DNA form, the CDR3 reads TGTGCCCGTGACACCTGGGGATCCAGCCCCTGGGACACCCGACAGATGTTTTTC. The J gene is TRDJ3, the V gene TRDV2, with TRDD3 as a possible D gene (6 bases). The CDR3 length is 18 residues. Germline V gene data show CDR1 as GEAIGNYY and CDR2 as EKD.

Comments on this clone: The protein TCRdb gives is from a much larger clone and does not agree with this DNA's translation at residue 3, likely a read error; the protein shown here comes from the DNA. The chain carries TRDV2 and TRDJ3; D is unclear. The CDR3 extends over 16 amino acids. Germline values: CDR1 GEAIGNYY, CDR2 EKD. CDR3 sequence reads: CAWDTVGSWDTRQMFF. CDR3 nucleotide sequence: TGTGCCTGGGACACCGTCGGTTCCTGGGACACCCGACAGATGTTTTTC.

About this clone itself: One end of the junction does not line up with germline, which may come from a read error. The chain has TRDV2 and TRDJ3; 7 bases are shared with TRDD3. The CDR3 consists of 19 residues. Looked up from germline, CDR1 is GEAIGNYY and CDR2 is EKD. In DNA form, the CDR3 reads TGTGCCTGTGACACCGGGGGATTCTCAAGCCCCTGGGACATCCGACAGATGTTTTTC. This encodes CACDTGGFSSPWDIRQMFF.

This clone is termed medium-sized (0.01 to 0.1%). The CDR3 bases are TGTGCCTGTGACACGGGATATGGAGCCGATAAACTCATCTTT. As protein: CACDTGYGADKLIF. The gene calls are TRDV2 and TRDJ1; possibly TRDD3 for D (6 bases). V was pared by 1 base and J by 3 bases, with 11 bases between. Germline V CDR1 and CDR2: GEAIGNYY, EKD. The CDR3 is 14 residues long.

This clone has more than one count but fewer than ten. DNA and listed protein disagree at residue 4, so the protein shown here was translated from the DNA. The chain employs TRDV2 and TRDJ3, with D tentatively TRDD3 (6 bases). CDR1 and CDR2 (germline): GEAIGNYY, EKD. The CDR3 has 18 residues. For the CDR3, the DNA is TGTGCCTGTAACACCGCGATGGGGGCCTCCTGGGACACCCGACAGATGTTTTTC. Translating it yields CACNTAMGASWDTRQMFF.

This clone was seen a handful of times. At the DNA level, this CDR3 is encoded by other sequences in the same sample as well. This rearrangement joins TRDV2 to TRDJ3; 8 bases match TRDD3. CDR3 length: 19 residues. The germline gives CDR1 GEAIGNYY, CDR2 EKD. Unmatched junction bases numbered 8, after V lost 1 base and J lost 1 base. This chain's CDR3 is CACDTADGGWSWDTRQMFF. The CDR3 DNA reads TGTGCCTGTGACACTGCGGATGGGGGATGGTCCTGGGACACCCGACAGATGTTTTTC.

As concerns this clone: The protein that TCRdb holds for this DNA derives from a much larger clone and differs from the translated DNA at residue 4, which likely indicates a read error; the protein shown here is translated from the DNA. The chain is built from TRDV2 and TRDJ2, with 10 bases aligning to TRDD3. V lost 6 bases, J lost 1 base, and 10 bases stayed unmatched. Germline-derived CDR1 and CDR2 are GEAIGNYY and EKD. This CDR3 is 17 amino acids long. Written as DNA, the CDR3 is TGTGCCTGTTACTCGCTACTGGGGGATGTTTTGACAGCACAACTCTTCTTT. It yields the protein CACYSLLGDVLTAQLFF.

The table lists this clone with a few counts. A much larger clone lies a single base off, so this may be a read error. The same CDR3 is also encoded by other DNA sequences in this sample. The rearrangement joins TRDV2 to TRDJ2; a weak D match, TRDD3 (6 bases). Germline V lookup: CDR1 GEAIGNYY, CDR2 EKD. This CDR3 has 14 amino acids. Trimming took off 4 bases at V and 6 bases at J, with 14 bases between the two ends. For the CDR3, the DNA is TGTGCCTGTGATGGGATAGGAGGGGCAGCACAACTCTTCTTT. Translating it yields CACDGIGGAAQLFF.

For this clone: This sequence may be a read error, since a much larger clone differs from it by one base. The V and J genes are TRDV2 and TRDJ3; 7 nucleotides agree with TRDD3. There are 19 residues in the CDR3. Germline values: CDR1 GEAIGNYY, CDR2 EKD. CDR3 in amino acids: CACDTLTGASSWGTRQMFF. Here the CDR3 DNA reads TGTGCCTGTGACACGTTAACTGGGGCCAGCTCCTGGGGCACCCGACAGATGTTTTTC.

Relative to its sample, this clone is large. Other DNA variants within this sample encode the same CDR3. The J gene is TRDJ3, the V gene TRDV2, with 9 positions matching TRDD3. The CDR3 loop spans 17 amino acids. Germline CDR1 reads GEAIGNYY; CDR2 reads EKD. V was clipped by 2 bases and J by 1 base; unmatched bases: 2. This CDR3 reads CACDSTGGSWDTRQMFF. As DNA, the CDR3 is TGTGCCTGTGACAGTACTGGGGGATCCTGGGACACCCGACAGATGTTTTTC.

This clone counts as medium-sized (0.01 to 0.1%). Other DNA sequences in the same sample also yield this CDR3. The chain carries TRDV2 and TRDJ1, with unresolved D. The germline CDR1 and CDR2 sequences are GEAIGNYY and EKD. V was cut by 1 base and J by 2 bases, with 7 bases left in between. The CDR3 spans 13 residues. The CDR3 sequence is CACDTIGTDKLIF. The CDR3 DNA reads as TGTGCCTGTGACACAATTGGGACCGATAAACTCATCTTT.

This chain joins TRDV2 and TRDJ3; D might be TRDD3 (5 bases). Looked up from germline, CDR1 is GEAIGNYY and CDR2 is EKD. Trimming left V 0 bases short and J 0 bases short, with 14 bases between. This CDR3 has 19 residues. The CDR3 sequence: CACDTGFLGSSWDTRQMFF. The CDR3, as DNA: TGTGCCTGTGACACCGGTTTTTTGGGGAGCTCCTGGGACACCCGACAGATGTTTTTC.